This is a list of T cell receptor beta chains from one sample in a study of blood T cell repertoires in COVID-19. The data were produced by immunoSEQ multiplex PCR, yet TCRdb's version contains in-frame clones alone and is incomplete. The data contain over 250,000 clones, around 86% of them singletons. The sample comprised PBMCs or T cells enriched from blood (not recorded which). The receptor set was obtained from a woman aged 18-30 years who had recovered from COVID-19. Each CDR3 is given with its conserved first and last residue. A D gene is named only where the DNA matches it firmly. Clone size is not always given. Where it is, it says once, few, many or a class for expanded clones.

J gene	D gene	clone size	V gene	CDR3 protein	CDR3 DNA
TRBJ2-3	TRBD2	-	TRBV15	CATSREASGGYGSTDTQYF	TGTGCCACCAGCAGAGAAGCTAGCGGGGGGTACGGTAGCACAGATACGCAGTATTTT
TRBJ2-1	-	-	TRBV29-1	CSALNPPDFTYNEQFF	TGCAGCGCATTAAACCCCCCGGACTTCACCTACAATGAGCAGTTCTTC
TRBJ2-5	-	-	TRBV5-4	CASSLVVDTQETQYF	TGTGCCAGCAGCTTGGTGGTGGACACACAAGAGACCCAGTACTTC
TRBJ2-7	-	-	TRBV19	CASSTTGNEQYF	TGTGCCAGTAGTACCACAGGGAACGAGCAGTACTTC
TRBJ2-5	TRBD2	-	TRBV11-3	CASTRGGQETQYF	TGTGCCAGCACCCGGGGGGGGCAAGAGACCCAGTACTTC
TRBJ2-3	-	-	TRBV7-6	CASSLGWGESTDTQYF	TGTGCCAGCAGCTTAGGTTGGGGGGAAAGCACAGATACGCAGTATTTT
TRBJ1-1	-	-	TRBV19	CASSATASMNTEAFF	TGTGCCAGTAGTGCGACAGCCTCTATGAACACTGAAGCTTTCTTT
TRBJ1-2	TRBD1	few	TRBV5-6	CASSFLIAPSQGGGYTF	TGTGCCAGCAGCTTTCTAATTGCCCCGTCGCAGGGGGGCGGCTACACCTTC
TRBJ2-5	TRBD1	-	TRBV25-1	CASSGPGQGSETQYF	TGTGCCAGCAGTGGGCCGGGACAGGGATCGGAGACCCAGTACTTC
TRBJ1-1	-	many	TRBV11-2	CASRRREGTEAFF	TGTGCCAGCAGGCGGCGGGAGGGCACTGAAGCTTTCTTT
TRBJ1-6	TRBD1	-	TRBV27	CASSTITPGQRNSPLHF	TGTGCCAGCAGCACGATAACACCGGGACAGAGAAATTCACCCCTCCACTTT
TRBJ2-3	-	-	TRBV9	CASSVVSGGYTDTQYF	TGTGCCAGCAGCGTAGTATCCGGGGGATACACAGATACGCAGTATTTT
TRBJ2-4	-	-	TRBV6-4	CASSETLGGNIQYF	TGTGCCAGCAGTGAAACCTTAGGGGGAAACATTCAGTACTTC
TRBJ2-7	TRBD2	-	TRBV7-6	CASSFEREGSYEQYF	TGTGCCAGCAGCTTTGAGCGGGAGGGGTCCTACGAGCAGTACTTC
TRBJ1-5	-	-	TRBV6-1	CASTPGIEQPQHF	TGTGCCAGCACGCCAGGGATAGAGCAGCCCCAGCATTTT
TRBJ2-7	-	-	TRBV10-3	CATGDPKTYEQYF	TGTGCCACAGGGGACCCGAAAACCTACGAGCAGTACTTC
TRBJ2-5	-	-	TRBV9	CASSVGWQGGQETQYF	TGTGCCAGCAGCGTGGGGTGGCAGGGGGGCCAAGAGACCCAGTACTTC
TRBJ2-3	TRBD2	-	TRBV10-3	CAISVGTSGRTDTQYF	TGTGCCATCAGTGTGGGGACTAGCGGGAGGACAGATACGCAGTATTTT
TRBJ1-5	-	-	TRBV27	CASSLSRSTAKGSNQPQHF	TGTGCCAGCAGTTTATCGAGGTCGACAGCGAAAGGGAGCAATCAGCCCCAGCATTTT
TRBJ1-3	TRBD1	-	TRBV23-1	CASSQSIQGGWSGNTIYF	TGCGCCAGCAGTCAATCGATTCAGGGGGGCTGGTCAGGAAACACCATATATTTT
TRBJ2-5	-	-	TRBV5-1	CASSSAGRQETQYF	TGCGCCAGCAGTAGCGCGGGGCGCCAAGAGACCCAGTACTTC
TRBJ2-5	TRBD2	few	TRBV7-3	CASSPSGGETQYF	TGTGCCAGCAGCCCCTCCGGGGGGGAGACCCAGTACTTC
TRBJ1-2	-	-	TRBV3-1/TRBV3-2	CASSQDPRPPLNYGYTF	TGTGCCAGCAGCCAAGATCCCAGGCCTCCTTTAAACTATGGCTACACCTTC
TRBJ1-2	TRBD1	-	TRBV28	CASSIQGAIGYTF	TGTGCCAGCAGTATACAGGGGGCGATTGGCTACACCTTC
TRBJ1-4	-	-	TRBV5-4	CASSAKGVNEKLFF	TGTGCCAGCAGCGCTAAGGGGGTTAATGAAAAACTGTTTTTT
TRBJ1-4	-	-	TRBV13	CASSLGRRSQNEKLFF	TGTGCCAGCAGCTTGGGGAGGAGGAGTCAGAATGAAAAACTGTTTTTT
TRBJ1-1	-	few	TRBV4-1	CASSQPRENTEAFF	TGCGCCAGCAGCCAACCCAGGGAGAACACTGAAGCTTTCTTT
TRBJ1-2	-	-	TRBV4-1	CASSQDVRAGFGGYTF	TGCGCCAGCAGCCAAGATGTTCGGGCGGGGTTTGGTGGCTACACCTTC
TRBJ2-1	-	-	TRBV2	CASSGLREQFF	TGTGCCAGCAGTGGCTTGCGGGAGCAGTTCTTC
TRBJ1-5	-	-	TRBV28	CASSLAQGQPQHF	TGTGCCAGCAGTTTAGCCCAGGGTCAGCCCCAGCATTTT
TRBJ2-2	TRBD1	once	TRBV10-3	CAINPGQGDSGELFF	TGTGCCATCAATCCGGGACAGGGGGATTCCGGGGAGCTGTTTTTT
TRBJ1-1	-	-	TRBV28	CASSPPITYGGNTEAFF	TGTGCCAGCAGTCCCCCGATTACTTATGGCGGGAACACTGAAGCTTTCTTT
TRBJ1-6	-	-	TRBV9	CASSLGASSPLHF	TGTGCCAGCAGTCTGGGGGCGTCTTCACCCCTCCACTTT
TRBJ1-4	-	-	TRBV28	CASSAEVEKLFF	TGTGCCAGCAGCGCGGAAGTTGAAAAACTGTTTTTT
TRBJ2-1	TRBD2	once	TRBV7-6	CASSLEEGTSGVNEQFF	TGTGCCAGCAGCTTAGAGGAAGGAACTAGCGGGGTTAATGAGCAGTTCTTC
TRBJ1-1	TRBD1	-	TRBV29-1	CSAGGQGRTEAFF	TGCAGCGCCGGGGGACAGGGTCGGACTGAAGCTTTCTTT
TRBJ2-1	-	-	TRBV14	CASSQDLGLPSPYNEQFF	TGTGCCAGCAGCCAAGATTTGGGACTCCCTAGCCCCTACAATGAGCAGTTCTTC
TRBJ2-5	-	-	TRBV7-2	CASSLGGGPETQYF	TGTGCCAGCAGCTTAGGGGGCGGTCCGGAGACCCAGTACTTC
TRBJ1-4	-	few	TRBV5-4	CASSLAGGEKLFF	TGTGCCAGCAGCCTGGCGGGGGGTGAAAAACTGTTTTTT
TRBJ2-2	TRBD1	-	TRBV14	CASSQETGGRTGELFF	TGTGCCAGCAGCCAAGAGACAGGGGGGCGCACCGGGGAGCTGTTTTTT
TRBJ1-4	TRBD1	-	TRBV4-1	CASSQGQGRINEKLFF	TGCGCCAGCAGCCAGGGACAGGGCCGCATCAATGAAAAACTGTTTTTT
TRBJ2-5	-	-	TRBV11-2	CASSSFPGHRKEETQYF	TGTGCCAGCAGCTCCTTCCCGGGACACCGTAAGGAAGAGACCCAGTACTTC
TRBJ2-1	-	-	TRBV19	CASSIAGRGYNEQFF	TGTGCCAGTAGTATAGCCGGAAGGGGGTACAATGAGCAGTTCTTC
TRBJ1-1	-	few	TRBV7-3	CASSLTDRQGNTEAFF	TGTGCCAGCAGCTTAACGGATCGGCAGGGGAACACTGAAGCTTTCTTT
TRBJ2-4	TRBD2	few	TRBV19	CASSIASGNTKNIQYF	TGTGCCAGTAGTATAGCTAGCGGGAATACCAAAAACATTCAGTACTTC
TRBJ2-3	TRBD2	once	TRBV9	CASSAGTSGTDTQYF	TGTGCCAGCAGCGCCGGGACTAGCGGTACAGATACGCAGTATTTT
TRBJ1-1	-	-	TRBV29-1	CSVVSSAANTEAFF	TGCAGCGTTGTGAGTTCTGCTGCAAACACTGAAGCTTTCTTT
TRBJ2-5	TRBD2	once	TRBV5-1	CASSLRAGGQETQYF	TGCGCCAGCAGCTTAAGAGCGGGGGGACAAGAGACCCAGTACTTC
TRBJ2-1	TRBD2	-	TRBV5-1	CASSLTLAGYNEQFF	TGCGCCAGCAGCTTGACACTAGCGGGGTACAATGAGCAGTTCTTC
TRBJ2-1	TRBD1	-	TRBV7-2	CASSLVRTGGRNEQFF	TGTGCCAGCAGCTTAGTCCGGACAGGGGGAAGAAATGAGCAGTTCTTC
TRBJ1-1	-	-	TRBV5-6	CASSLGNLNTEAFF	TGTGCCAGCAGCTTGGGCAACCTAAACACTGAAGCTTTCTTT
TRBJ1-4	TRBD1	-	TRBV28	CASSHGTASNEKLFF	TGTGCCAGCAGTCACGGGACAGCGTCTAATGAAAAACTGTTTTTT
TRBJ2-3	-	-	TRBV5-6	CASSLVGDTQYF	TGTGCCAGCAGCTTGGTTGGCGATACGCAGTATTTT